This entry features one T cell receptor (beta chain) sequence. This record belongs to a study of control samples from healthy donors and cancer patients. Measured with immunoSEQ multiplex PCR; TCRdb has only the in-frame clones, and not every one. Of some 76,000 clones listed, about nine tenths are singletons. The source of this sequence is a woman between 50 and 59 years old with colorectal cancer. The sequenced sample consisted of PBMCs.

The CDR3 is CASSQTVGHNYGYTF. The CDR3 nucleotides read TGCGCCAGCAGTCAAACCGTAGGGCACAACTATGGCTACACCTTC. The chain recombines TRBV23-1 with TRBJ1-2, with D unclear. TRBV23-1 is flagged as an ORF with uncertain function. V gave up 2 bases and J gave up 2 bases, with 12 bases separating them. This CDR3 comprises 15 residues.